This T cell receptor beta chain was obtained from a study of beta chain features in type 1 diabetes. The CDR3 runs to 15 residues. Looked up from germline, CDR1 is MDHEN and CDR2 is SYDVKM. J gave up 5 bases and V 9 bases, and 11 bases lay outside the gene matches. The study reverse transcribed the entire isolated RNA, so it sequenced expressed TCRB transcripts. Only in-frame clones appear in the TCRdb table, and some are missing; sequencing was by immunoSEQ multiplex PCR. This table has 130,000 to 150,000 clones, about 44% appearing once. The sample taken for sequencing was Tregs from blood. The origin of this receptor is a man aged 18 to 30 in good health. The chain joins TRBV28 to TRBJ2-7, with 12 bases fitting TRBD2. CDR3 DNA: TGTGCCAGAACCCTAGCGGGAGGGGGAAGTGACGAGCAGTACTTC. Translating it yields CARTLAGGGSDEQYF.